This TCR beta chain was identified during a study of T cell repertoires in cytomegalovirus infection. For the study at large: CMV infection plus the matching HLA type was flagged by public TCR beta signatures.

Comment on this clonotype: Its specificity is not known.

TCRdb fed the reads into MiXCR, producing one record per CDR3 protein. The sample has roughly 250,000 distinct CDR3 sequences; 10% to 15% are singletons. Whole-study findings and limits: In two of eight donors, the top clonotype was HLA-C-restricted CMV-specific.

This sequence originates from a human donor in good health (CMV status not recorded). Some clones in this sample may be carry-over from other donors' samples. Material for sequencing was PBMCs.

In DNA, the CDR3 is TGTGCCAGCAGTTACTCCGGACAGGGAAAAGAAAAACTGTTTTTT. This encodes CASSYSGQGKEKLFF. The J gene is TRBJ1-4, the V gene TRBV6-5; 8 bases fit TRBD1. The junction had 5 bases not matched to a gene; V was cut back by 0 bases and J by 8 bases. Germline CDR1 is MNHEY and CDR2 is SVGAGI. The CDR3 has 15 residues.